This T cell receptor beta chain was recorded in a study of blood T cells in healthy people across ages. PCR was performed a second time for roughly 7 to 12 cycles using a sample-barcoded 5' primer and a J-beta primer mix. The yield of each sample was at least 3 million CDR3-containing paired-end reads. One entry per CDR3 protein, called by TCRdb with MiXCR from the 5' RACE reads. The table records about 1.4 million distinct CDR3 sequences, approximately 59% of them present only once. The material sequenced was blood. The receptor was derived from a man aged 18-30 years in good health.

The CDR3: CASSETGGAPYGYTF. In DNA, the CDR3 is TGTGCCAGCAGCGAGACAGGGGGCGCACCGTATGGCTACACCTTC. This sequence joins TRBV7-2 and TRBJ1-2; 10 nucleotides agree with TRBD1. Germline CDR1 reads SGHTA; CDR2 reads FQGNSA. V trimming: 5 bases; J trimming: 5 bases; junction bases outside the gene matches: 8. The CDR3 consists of 15 residues. The variable domain in full, completed from reference TRBV7-2 and TRBJ1-2, reads GAGVSQSPSNKVTEKGKDVELRCDPISGHTALYWYRQSLGQGLEFLIYFQGNSAPDKSGLPSDRFSAERTGGSVSTLTIQRTQQEDSAVYLCASSETGGAPYGYTFGSGTRLTVV.